Listed below are T cell receptor beta chains from one sample, sequenced in a study of early T cells in non-severe SARS-CoV-2 infection. TCRdb analysed the 5' RACE reads with MiXCR anew, one entry per CDR3 protein. This sample has about 59,000 distinct CDR3 sequences, with approximately 13% found just once. The sequencing used whole blood, collected at baseline. All receptors derive from an adult who was a healthcare worker with PCR-confirmed SARS-CoV-2 infection or an uninfected control (not recorded which). CDR3s include the opening cysteine and the closing phenylalanine or tryptophan. The order of the fields is D gene, clone size, V gene, J gene, CDR3 length, CDR3 protein, CDR3 DNA. The D gene is left open where the match is weak. Size values are once, few and many counts, or a class for expanded clones, and some rows have none.

D: .
size: few
V: TRBV5-1
J: TRBJ2-7
length: 14
CDR3: CASSFVRPSDEQYF
DNA: TGCGCCAGCAGCTTTGTACGGCCGTCCGACGAGCAGTACTTC

D: .
size: .
V: TRBV6-2/TRBV6-3
J: TRBJ2-1
length: 15
CDR3: CASSYGLAWRGEQFF
DNA: TGTGCCAGCAGTTACGGGCTAGCGTGGAGAGGGGAGCAGTTCTTC

D: TRBD2
size: many
V: TRBV5-1
J: TRBJ2-3
length: 14
CDR3: CASKDGGWTDTQYF
DNA: TGCGCCAGCAAGGACGGGGGGTGGACAGATACGCAGTATTTT

D: .
size: .
V: TRBV29-1
J: TRBJ2-7
length: 11
CDR3: CSVDISYEQYF
DNA: TGCAGCGTTGATATCTCCTACGAGCAGTACTTC

D: TRBD1
size: few
V: TRBV12-3/TRBV12-4
J: TRBJ1-1
length: 14
CDR3: CASKVDRGDTEAFF
DNA: TGTGCCAGCAAGGTGGACAGGGGGGACACTGAAGCTTTCTTT

D: .
size: many
V: TRBV29-1
J: TRBJ2-5
length: 11
CDR3: CSVEKIETQYF
DNA: TGCAGCGTTGAAAAAATAGAGACCCAGTACTTC

D: TRBD1
size: .
V: TRBV19
J: TRBJ2-3
length: 14
CDR3: CASSPRTGTDTQYF
DNA: TGTGCCAGTAGTCCGAGGACAGGGACAGATACGCAGTATTTT

D: .
size: .
V: TRBV7-3
J: TRBJ2-3
length: 15
CDR3: CASSLIGGSTDTQYF
DNA: TGTGCCAGCAGCTTAATAGGCGGGAGCACAGATACGCAGTATTTT

D: .
size: .
V: TRBV4-1
J: TRBJ1-1
length: 13
CDR3: CASSQVGNTEAFF
DNA: TGCGCCAGCAGCCAAGTGGGGAACACTGAAGCTTTCTTT

D: .
size: many
V: TRBV29-1
J: TRBJ2-1
length: 13
CDR3: CSVGRTTFNEQFF
DNA: TGCAGCGTTGGTCGGACTACTTTCAATGAGCAGTTCTTC

D: TRBD2
size: medium-sized
V: TRBV28
J: TRBJ2-2
length: 14
CDR3: CASSRTSASGELFF
DNA: TGTGCCAGCAGTCGGACTAGTGCTTCGGGGGAGCTGTTTTTT

D: .
size: few
V: TRBV12-3/TRBV12-4
J: TRBJ1-5
length: 14
CDR3: CASKTGVSDQPQHF
DNA: TGTGCCAGCAAAACGGGGGTAAGCGATCAGCCCCAGCATTTT

D: .
size: many
V: TRBV9
J: TRBJ1-2
length: 13
CDR3: CASSVEAGYGYTF
DNA: TGTGCCAGCAGCGTAGAGGCAGGATATGGCTACACCTTC

D: TRBD1
size: few
V: TRBV29-1
J: TRBJ1-5
length: 13
CDR3: CSVSQGTNQPQHF
DNA: TGCAGCGTCTCACAGGGGACCAATCAGCCCCAGCATTTT

D: .
size: .
V: TRBV20-1
J: TRBJ2-6
length: 17
CDR3: CSARDLLNPSGANVLTF
DNA: TGCAGTGCTAGGGATCTCCTAAACCCCTCTGGGGCCAACGTCCTGACTTTC

D: TRBD1
size: many
V: TRBV3-1
J: TRBJ1-1
length: 16
CDR3: CASSHSRGQPNTEAFF
DNA: TGTGCCAGCAGCCACTCACGGGGACAGCCGAACACTGAAGCTTTCTTT

D: .
size: many
V: TRBV28
J: TRBJ2-3
length: 13
CDR3: CASSSRGSSTQYF
DNA: TGTGCCAGCAGTAGTCGGGGGTCGAGTACGCAGTATTTT

D: .
size: .
V: TRBV2
J: TRBJ2-1
length: 12
CDR3: CASNERGNEQFF
DNA: TGTGCCAGCAACGAAAGGGGCAATGAGCAGTTCTTC

D: .
size: .
V: TRBV20-1
J: TRBJ2-2
length: 14
CDR3: CSAPPPPFTGELFF
DNA: TGCAGTGCTCCTCCACCCCCGTTCACCGGGGAGCTGTTTTTT

D: .
size: .
V: TRBV12-3/TRBV12-4
J: TRBJ1-2
length: 12
CDR3: CASSLFGDGYTF
DNA: TGTGCCAGCAGTTTGTTCGGCGATGGCTACACCTTC

D: .
size: few
V: TRBV23-1
J: TRBJ1-3
length: 12
CDR3: CASSQPSRAENF
DNA: TGCGCCAGCAGTCAACCCTCTCGGGCCGAGAATTTT

D: .
size: few
V: TRBV3-1
J: TRBJ2-6
length: 17
CDR3: CASSQTIRGSGANVLTF
DNA: TGTGCCAGCAGCCAAACGATTAGAGGCTCTGGGGCCAACGTCCTGACTTTC

D: TRBD1
size: .
V: TRBV6-5
J: TRBJ2-2
length: 16
CDR3: CASRTERTGKSGELFF
DNA: TGTGCCAGCAGGACCGAAAGGACAGGGAAGTCCGGGGAGCTGTTTTTT

D: .
size: few
V: TRBV3-1
J: TRBJ2-3
length: 15
CDR3: CASSPTGTSTDTQYF
DNA: TGTGCCAGCAGCCCGACTGGAACTAGCACAGATACGCAGTATTTT

D: .
size: .
V: TRBV29-1
J: TRBJ2-7
length: 13
CDR3: CSVSRTVSYEQYF
DNA: TGCAGCGTCAGCCGGACCGTCTCCTACGAGCAGTACTTC

D: .
size: few
V: TRBV20-1
J: TRBJ2-1
length: 14
CDR3: CSAASPGEDNEQFF
DNA: TGCAGTGCTGCATCCCCGGGGGAGGACAATGAGCAGTTCTTC

D: .
size: few
V: TRBV29-1
J: TRBJ1-1
length: 12
CDR3: CSVEGQNTEAFF
DNA: TGCAGCGTTGAAGGACAGAACACTGAAGCTTTCTTT

D: .
size: many
V: TRBV5-1
J: TRBJ1-1
length: 13
CDR3: CASSLGLNTEAFF
DNA: TGCGCCAGCAGCTTGGGCTTGAACACTGAAGCTTTCTTT

D: .
size: .
V: TRBV20-1
J: TRBJ2-3
length: 15
CDR3: CSARDRPIPADTQYF
DNA: TGCAGTGCTAGAGATAGGCCTATACCCGCAGATACGCAGTATTTT

D: .
size: few
V: TRBV15
J: TRBJ1-1
length: 14
CDR3: CATSIPGTNTEAFF
DNA: TGTGCCACCAGCATACCGGGAACGAACACTGAAGCTTTCTTT

D: .
size: many
V: TRBV4-1
J: TRBJ2-7
length: 13
CDR3: CASSGVGHYEQYF
DNA: TGCGCCAGCAGCGGGGTAGGGCACTACGAGCAGTACTTC

D: .
size: few
V: TRBV2
J: TRBJ1-5
length: 12
CDR3: CASSVTVRPQHF
DNA: TGTGCCAGCAGTGTTACCGTGCGGCCCCAGCATTTT

D: .
size: few
V: TRBV25-1
J: TRBJ2-7
length: 16
CDR3: CASSARITTGSYEQYF
DNA: TGTGCCAGCAGTGCCCGAATAACGACGGGATCCTACGAGCAGTACTTC

D: TRBD2
size: few
V: TRBV24-1
J: TRBJ2-1
length: 19
CDR3: CATSDLNRGTSGSYNEQFF
DNA: TGTGCCACCAGTGATTTGAATCGGGGAACTAGCGGCTCCTACAATGAGCAGTTCTTC

D: TRBD1
size: few
V: TRBV3-1
J: TRBJ2-7
length: 12
CDR3: CASSHFRQGQYF
DNA: TGTGCCAGCAGCCACTTCCGACAGGGGCAATACTTC

D: TRBD2
size: .
V: TRBV11-3
J: TRBJ2-6
length: 16
CDR3: CASSLVAGAGANVLTF
DNA: TGTGCCAGCAGCTTAGTCGCGGGAGCTGGGGCCAACGTCCTGACTTTC